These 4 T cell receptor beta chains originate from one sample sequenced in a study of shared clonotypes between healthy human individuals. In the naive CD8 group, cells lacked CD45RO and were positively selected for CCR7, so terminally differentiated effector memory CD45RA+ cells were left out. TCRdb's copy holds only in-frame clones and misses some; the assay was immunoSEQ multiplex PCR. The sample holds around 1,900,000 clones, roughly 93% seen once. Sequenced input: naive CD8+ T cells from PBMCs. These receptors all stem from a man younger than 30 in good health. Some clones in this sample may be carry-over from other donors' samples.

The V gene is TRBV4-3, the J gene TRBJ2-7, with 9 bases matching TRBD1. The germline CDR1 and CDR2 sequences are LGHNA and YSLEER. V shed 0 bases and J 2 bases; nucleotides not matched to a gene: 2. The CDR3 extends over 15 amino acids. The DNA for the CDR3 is TGCGCCAGCAGCCAAGAAAGACAGGGGGCCTACGAGCAGTACTTC. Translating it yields CASSQERQGAYEQYF.

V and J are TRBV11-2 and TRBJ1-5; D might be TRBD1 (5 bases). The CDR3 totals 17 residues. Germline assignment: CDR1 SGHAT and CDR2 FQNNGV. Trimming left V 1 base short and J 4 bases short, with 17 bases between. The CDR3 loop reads CASSLVRRVTENQPQHF. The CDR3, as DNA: TGTGCCAGCAGCTTAGTACGGAGGGTGACAGAAAATCAGCCCCAGCATTTT.

The CDR3 sequence: CASSEYAGLFTDTQYF. In DNA form, the CDR3 reads TGCGCCAGCAGCGAATACGCGGGCCTTTTCACAGATACGCAGTATTTT. This rearrangement joins TRBV5-1 to TRBJ2-3, with D possibly TRBD2 on 5 matching bases. The CDR3 sequence is 16 residues long. Germline CDR1 and CDR2: SGHRS and YFSETQ. The V and J ends lost 4 bases and 2 bases respectively, with 17 bases between them.

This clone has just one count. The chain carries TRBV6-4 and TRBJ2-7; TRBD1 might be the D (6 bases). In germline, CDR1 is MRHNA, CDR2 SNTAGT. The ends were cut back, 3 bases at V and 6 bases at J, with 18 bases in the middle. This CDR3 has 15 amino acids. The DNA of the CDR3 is TGTGCCAGCAGTGAGTCAGGGGAAGGTGTCTCCGAGCAGTACTTC. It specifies CASSESGEGVSEQYF.